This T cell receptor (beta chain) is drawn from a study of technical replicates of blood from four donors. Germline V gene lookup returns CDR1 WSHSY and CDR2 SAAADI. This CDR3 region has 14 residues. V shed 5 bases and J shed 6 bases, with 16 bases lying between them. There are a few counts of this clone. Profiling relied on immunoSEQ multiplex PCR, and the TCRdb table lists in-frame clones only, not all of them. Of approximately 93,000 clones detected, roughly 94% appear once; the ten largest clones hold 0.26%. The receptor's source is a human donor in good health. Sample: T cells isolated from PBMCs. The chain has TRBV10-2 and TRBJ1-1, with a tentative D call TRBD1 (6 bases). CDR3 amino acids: CASSQRGYSAEAFF. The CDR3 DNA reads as TGCGCCAGCAGTCAAAGGGGGTATTCGGCTGAAGCTTTCTTT.